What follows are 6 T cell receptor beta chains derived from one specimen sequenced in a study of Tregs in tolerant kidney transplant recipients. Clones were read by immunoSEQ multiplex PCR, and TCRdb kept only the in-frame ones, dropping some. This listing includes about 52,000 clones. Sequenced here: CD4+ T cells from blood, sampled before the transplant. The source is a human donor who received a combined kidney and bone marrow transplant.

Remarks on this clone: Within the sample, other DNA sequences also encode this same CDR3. CDR3 sequence: CASSRQGGSPLHF. CDR3 DNA (partial): TGTGCCAGCTCACGACAGGGAGGTTCACCC. This sequence joins TRBV18 and TRBJ1-6; 7 nucleotides align to TRBD1. The read ends 3 residues shy of where the CDR3 ends; the end is completed using the germline J gene. V dropped 4 bases and J dropped 9; count of bases not matched to a gene: 3. Germline CDR1 and CDR2: KGHSH and LQKENI. The CDR3 consists of 13 residues.

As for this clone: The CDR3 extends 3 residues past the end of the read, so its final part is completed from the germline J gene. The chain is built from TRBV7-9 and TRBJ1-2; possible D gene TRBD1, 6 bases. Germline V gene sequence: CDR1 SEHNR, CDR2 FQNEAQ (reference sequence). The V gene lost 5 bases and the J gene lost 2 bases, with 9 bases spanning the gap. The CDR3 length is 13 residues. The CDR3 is CASSQDSNYGYTF. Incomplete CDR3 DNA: TGTGCCAGCAGCCAGGACAGCAACTATGGC.

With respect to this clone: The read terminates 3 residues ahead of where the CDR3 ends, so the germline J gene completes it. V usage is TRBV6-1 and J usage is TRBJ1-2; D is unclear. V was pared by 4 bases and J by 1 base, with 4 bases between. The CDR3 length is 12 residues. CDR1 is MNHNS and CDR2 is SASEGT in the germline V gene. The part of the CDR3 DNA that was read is TGTGCCAGCAGTGTAGATAACTATGGC. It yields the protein CASSVDNYG. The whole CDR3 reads CASSVDNYGYTF.

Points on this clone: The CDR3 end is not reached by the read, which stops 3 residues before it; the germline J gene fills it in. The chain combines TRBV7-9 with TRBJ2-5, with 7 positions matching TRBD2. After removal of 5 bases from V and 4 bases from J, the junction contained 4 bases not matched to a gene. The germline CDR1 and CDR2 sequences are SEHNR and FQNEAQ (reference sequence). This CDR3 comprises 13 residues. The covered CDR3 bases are TGTGCCAGCAGCCGCGGACTAGGAGAGACC. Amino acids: CASSRGLGET. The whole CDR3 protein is CASSRGLGETQYF. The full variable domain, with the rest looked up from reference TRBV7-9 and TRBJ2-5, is DTGVSQNPRHKITKRGQNVTFRCDPISEHNRLYWYRQTLGQGPEFLTYFQNEAQLEKSRLLSDRFSAERPKGSFSTLEIQRTEQGDSAMYLCASSRGLGETQYFGPGTRLLVL.

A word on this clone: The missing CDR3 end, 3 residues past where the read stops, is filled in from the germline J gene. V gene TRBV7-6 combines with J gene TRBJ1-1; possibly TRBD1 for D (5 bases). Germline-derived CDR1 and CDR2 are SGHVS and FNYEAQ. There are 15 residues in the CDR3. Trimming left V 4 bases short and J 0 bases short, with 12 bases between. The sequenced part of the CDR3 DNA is TGTGCCAGCAGCTATCAGGGTTCGATGAACACTGAA. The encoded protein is CASSYQGSMNTE. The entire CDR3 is CASSYQGSMNTEAFF.

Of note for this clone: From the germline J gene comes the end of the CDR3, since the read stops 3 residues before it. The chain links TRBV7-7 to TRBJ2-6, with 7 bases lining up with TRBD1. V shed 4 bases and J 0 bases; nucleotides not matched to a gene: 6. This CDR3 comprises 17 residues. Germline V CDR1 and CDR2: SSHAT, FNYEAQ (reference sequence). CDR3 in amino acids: CASSSGQYPSGANVLTF. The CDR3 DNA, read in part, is TGTGCCAGCAGCTCGGGACAGTACCCCTCTGGGGCCAACGTC.